This T cell receptor (beta chain) was observed in a study of T cell responses to AZD1222 COVID-19 vaccine. Using immunoSEQ multiplex PCR, the repertoire was profiled, and TCRdb retains in-frame clones only, with some absent. Of more than 110,000 clones listed, about 93% are singletons. A note on this clone: Its antigen remains unidentified.

Study results and caveats: Unmutated regions of variants are reportedly targeted by nearly half of spike-specific TCRs. Females outnumbered males among donors, who were mostly white British; clonal diversity was possibly underestimated.

V gave up 8 bases and J gave up 1 base; unmatched junction bases: 4. The CDR3 runs to 14 residues. Germline assignment: CDR1 SNHLY and CDR2 FYNNEI. This clonotype was obtained from an adult in good health. The material was peripheral blood, obtained on day 0 of AZD1222 vaccination. The chain couples TRBV2 to TRBJ1-5; 8 nucleotides line up with TRBD1. The CDR3 bases are TGTGCCAGCTCGACAGGGGTGAGCAATCAGCCCCAGCATTTT. Translation: CASSTGVSNQPQHF.